The 18 T cell receptor beta chains below were found in one sample sequenced in a study of T-cell reconstitution after alpha-beta-depleted transplantation in children. This sample's TCRbeta library carried unique molecular identifier barcodes. TCRdb re-called the PCR reads through MiXCR, storing one row per CDR3 protein. The table shows some 600,000 distinct CDR3 sequences, with roughly 15% occurring only once. The specimen was PBMCs from the stem cell graft donor, collected from the stem cell graft. The receptors stem from a human donor who donated a stem cell graft to a child with acute myeloid leukemia.

This clonotype came up a few times. The chain couples TRBV5-8 to TRBJ2-1; D might be TRBD1 or TRBD2, each matching 5 bases. V was pared by 1 base and J by 10 bases, with 18 bases between. The germline CDR1 and CDR2 sequences are SGHTS and YDEGEE. The CDR3 extends over 15 amino acids. This chain's CDR3 is CASSLYEGSRREQFF. CDR3 in DNA: TGTGCCAGCAGCTTGTACGAGGGGTCCCGGAGGGAGCAGTTCTTC.

This clonotype was observed at least ten times. Here the CDR3 DNA reads TGCAGCGTTGTCGGGCCCGGGGAGCTGTTTTTT. Translation: CSVVGPGELFF. The chain employs TRBV29-1 and TRBJ2-2; no firm D call. V was clipped by 4 bases and J by 6 bases, with 6 bases between them. Germline CDR1 is SQVTM and CDR2 is ANQGSEA. The CDR3 extends over 11 amino acids.

The sample holds many counts of this clonotype. V gene TRBV25-1 combines with J gene TRBJ2-5, with 7 bases fitting TRBD1. The CDR3 runs to 13 residues. Germline loops: CDR1 MGHDK, CDR2 SYGVNS. V gave up 9 bases and J gave up 5 bases; unmatched junction bases: 9. CDR3: CASTGTVRETQYF. The CDR3, as DNA: TGTGCCAGTACCGGGACAGTCAGGGAGACCCAGTACTTC.

Ten or more counts support this clonotype. The rearrangement joins TRBV7-2 to TRBJ2-3; D is ambiguous. Trimming removed 1 base at V and 2 bases at J, with 10 bases between. The germline gives CDR1 SGHTA, CDR2 FQGNSA. The CDR3 length is 15 residues. The CDR3 reads CASSLEAGYTDTQYF. The CDR3, as DNA: TGTGCCAGCAGCTTAGAGGCCGGTTACACAGATACGCAGTATTTT.

This clonotype was seen a handful of times. The rearrangement joins TRBV11-2 to TRBJ1-5; 7 bases are a match to TRBD1. The germline V gene has CDR1 SGHAT and CDR2 FQNNGV. The CDR3 length is 19 residues. With 3 bases clipped from V and 1 base from J, the junction kept 15 bases outside the gene matches. The CDR3 spells CASSLTGPGAIGSNQPQHF. The CDR3 nucleotides are TGTGCCAGCAGCTTGACAGGGCCTGGAGCGATTGGGAGCAATCAGCCCCAGCATTTT.

Comments on this clonotype: A much larger clone lies one base from this, so it may be a read error. The rearrangement joins TRBV12-3 or TRBV12-4 to TRBJ2-3, with TRBD1 matching 9 bases. V lost 2 bases, J lost 7 bases, and 4 bases stayed unmatched. The CDR3 has 14 amino acids. The CDR3 spells CASSLLGQGYTQYF. In DNA form, the CDR3 reads TGTGCCAGCAGTTTATTGGGACAGGGCTATACGCAGTATTTT.

This clonotype was counted at least ten times. The chain carries TRBV7-2 and TRBJ2-2; D possibly uses TRBD1 or TRBD2 (6 bases each). Germline CDR1 reads SGHTA; CDR2 reads FQGNSA. The CDR3 loop spans 16 amino acids. V gave up 2 bases and J gave up 4 bases, with 14 bases separating them. Here the CDR3 DNA reads TGTGCCAGCAGCTTATTGGGGGGCCCTACCACCGGGGAGCTGTTTTTT. As protein: CASSLLGGPTTGELFF.

V is TRBV11-2 and J is TRBJ2-7; D unresolved. Germline values: CDR1 SGHAT, CDR2 FQNNGV. Trimming pared 0 bases from V and 4 bases from J, leaving 10 bases between. This CDR3 is built from 14 residues. CDR3 in DNA: TGTGCCAGCAGCTTAGAACCGGACGGATACGAGCAGTACTTC. Translating gives CASSLEPDGYEQYF.

This clonotype was found many times. This chain joins TRBV29-1 and TRBJ1-1; D remains ambiguous. From germline, CDR1 is SQVTM and CDR2 ANQGSEA. V lost 5 bases, J lost 7 bases, and 11 bases lay in between. The CDR3 covers 11 residues. The CDR3 DNA reads as TGCAGCGTTCGACCTACAGATGAAGCTTTCTTT. Translated: CSVRPTDEAFF.

This clonotype was detected many times. The chain recombines TRBV20-1 with TRBJ2-7; perhaps TRBD1 as D (6 bases). CDR3 length equals 13 residues. The germline CDR1 and CDR2 sequences are DFQATT and SNEGSKA (reference sequence). V gave up 2 bases and J gave up 5 bases, with 13 bases separating them. The CDR3 bases are TGCAGTGCTAGACCTCAGGGGTTCCACGAGCAGTACTTC. This translates into CSARPQGFHEQYF.

This clonotype has at least ten counts. The V call is TRBV10-3, the J call TRBJ1-1; 7 bases align to TRBD1. V lost 3 bases, J lost 0 bases, and 7 bases stayed unmatched. The CDR3 is made up of 16 amino acids. The germline CDR1 and CDR2 sequences are ENHRY and SYGVKD. Here the CDR3 reads CAISDQGTVMNTEAFF. In DNA form, the CDR3 reads TGTGCCATCAGTGACCAAGGGACAGTTATGAACACTGAAGCTTTCTTT.

This clonotype was seen repeatedly, ten times or more. This chain links TRBV20-1 with TRBJ1-5; D remains ambiguous. The CDR3 length is 15 residues. The germline V gene encodes CDR1 DFQATT and CDR2 SNEGSKA (reference sequence). Trimming pared 1 base from V and 5 bases from J, leaving 15 bases between. CDR3 bases: TGCAGTGCTAGAGGGGCAGCGGCGGAAGATCAGCCCCAGCATTTT. Translation gives CSARGAAAEDQPQHF.

Comment on this clonotype: This may arise from a read error, as a much more abundant clone is one base away. This rearrangement joins TRBV20-1 to TRBJ2-1, with D uncertain. The germline gives CDR1 DFQATT, CDR2 SNEGSKA (reference sequence). CDR3 length: 13 residues. CDR3 DNA: TGCAGTGCTAGGGCGTCCTCCTACAATGAGCGGTTCTTC. It codes for CSARASSYNERFF.

The chain has TRBV5-1 and TRBJ2-1, with D maybe TRBD1 (7 bases). This CDR3 spans 14 amino acids. V lost 3 bases and J 9 bases, leaving 16 bases between the germline ends. Per germline, CDR1 SGHRS and CDR2 YFSETQ. As DNA, the CDR3 is TGCGCCAGCAGCTGGGACACAGGGGAGGCTGAGCAGTTCTTC. Translating gives CASSWDTGEAEQFF.

J is TRBJ1-1 and V is TRBV4-1, with a weak D call TRBD1 (5 bases). V lost 4 bases to trimming and J lost 3 bases, with 15 bases between them. The length of the CDR3 is 15 residues. The germline CDR1 and CDR2 sequences are MGHRA and YSYEKL. The CDR3, as DNA: TGCGCCAGCAGCCGTAGGGGTCGCCCGGACACTGAAGCTTTCTTT. It codes for CASSRRGRPDTEAFF.

This chain links TRBV20-1 with TRBJ2-7; 8 bases align to TRBD2. Germline values: CDR1 DFQATT, CDR2 SNEGSKA (reference sequence). There are 14 residues in the CDR3. With V trimmed by 0 bases and J by 7 bases, 8 bases remained unmatched. Here the CDR3 reads CSARDPGGAREQYF. The DNA of the CDR3 is TGCAGTGCTAGAGATCCGGGGGGGGCCCGGGAGCAGTACTTC.

The table lists this clonotype with many counts. The chain joins TRBV6-1 to TRBJ1-1, with 8 bases aligning to TRBD1. CDR1 is MNHNS and CDR2 is SASEGT in the germline V gene. The CDR3 loop spans 14 amino acids. With V trimmed by 6 bases and J by 7 bases, 10 bases remained unmatched. The CDR3 is CASRTDRGIGEAFF. The CDR3 DNA is TGTGCCAGCAGAACTGACAGGGGTATTGGTGAAGCTTTCTTT.

This clonotype was recorded a few times. The chain carries TRBV28 and TRBJ1-2; D may be TRBD1 (5 bases). Trimming stripped 4 bases from V and 8 bases from J, with 11 bases between. The germline CDR1 and CDR2 sequences are MDHEN and SYDVKM. This CDR3 is built from 12 residues. Here the CDR3 DNA reads TGTGCCAGCAGTTCAGAAAACAGGGGCTACACCTTC. It encodes CASSSENRGYTF.